This T cell receptor (beta chain) was recorded in a study of TIL therapy for anti-PD-1-resistant metastatic lung cancer. Study as a whole: Patients had a median age of 54 years (range roughly 38-85). Four tumors were EGFR-mutant and two were ALK-rearranged.

The time point: pre-treatment sample, taken before nivolumab and TIL therapy. Adults with stage 4 NSCLC were enrolled in a phase I trial. Sequencing used immunoSEQ v3. Each library reached about 2.1 million read pairs, or about 4.5-6.5 million at deep level. Using immunoSEQ multiplex PCR, the repertoire was profiled, and TCRdb retains in-frame clones only, with some absent. The table includes tens of thousands of clones, around 86% detected once. V gave up 0 bases and J gave up 6 bases; unmatched junction bases: 2. The CDR3 contains 16 residues. CDR1 and CDR2 from the germline V gene are SGHRS and YFSETQ.

The sequence came from a person aged 25 to 85 with non-small cell lung cancer. The gene calls are TRBV5-1 and TRBJ2-1; 14 bases line up with TRBD2. Specimen: blood, collected at baseline. In nucleotides, the CDR3 is TGCGCCAGCAGCTTGGGACTAGCGGGGGGGCTCAATGAGCAGTTCTTC. Amino acid sequence: CASSLGLAGGLNEQFF. The full variable domain, with the rest looked up from reference TRBV5-1 and TRBJ2-1, is KAGVTQTPRYLIKTRGQQVTLSCSPISGHRSVSWYQQTPGQGLQFLFEYFSETQRNKGNFPGRFSGRQFSNSRSEMNVSTLELGDSALYLCASSLGLAGGLNEQFFGPGTRLTVL.